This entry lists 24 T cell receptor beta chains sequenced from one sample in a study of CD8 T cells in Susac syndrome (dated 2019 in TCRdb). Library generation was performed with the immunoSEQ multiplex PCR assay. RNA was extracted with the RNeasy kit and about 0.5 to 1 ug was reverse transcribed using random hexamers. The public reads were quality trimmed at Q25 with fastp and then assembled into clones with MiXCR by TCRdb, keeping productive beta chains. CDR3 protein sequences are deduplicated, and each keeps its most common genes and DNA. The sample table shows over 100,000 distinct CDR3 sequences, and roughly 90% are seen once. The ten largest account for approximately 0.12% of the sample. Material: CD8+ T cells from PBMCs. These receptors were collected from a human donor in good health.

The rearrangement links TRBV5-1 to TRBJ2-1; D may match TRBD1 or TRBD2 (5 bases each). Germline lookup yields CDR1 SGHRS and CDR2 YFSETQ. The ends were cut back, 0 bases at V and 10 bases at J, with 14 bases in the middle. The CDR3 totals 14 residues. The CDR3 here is CASSLGAAGDEQFF. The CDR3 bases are TGCGCCAGCAGCTTGGGCGCCGCTGGGGACGAGCAGTTCTTC.

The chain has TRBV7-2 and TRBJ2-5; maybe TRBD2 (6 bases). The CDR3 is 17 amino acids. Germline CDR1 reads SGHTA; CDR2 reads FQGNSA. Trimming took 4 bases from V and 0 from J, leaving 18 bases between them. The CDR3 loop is CASSSKTGLSYQETQYF. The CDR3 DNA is TGTGCCAGCAGCTCCAAAACGGGACTCTCGTACCAAGAGACCCAGTACTTC.

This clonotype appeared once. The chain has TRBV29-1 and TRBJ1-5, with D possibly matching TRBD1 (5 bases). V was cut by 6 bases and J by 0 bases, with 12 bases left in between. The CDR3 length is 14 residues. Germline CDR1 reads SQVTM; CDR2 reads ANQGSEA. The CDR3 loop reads CSVGDGSSNQPQHF. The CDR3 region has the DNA TGCAGCGTGGGGGACGGGAGTAGCAATCAGCCCCAGCATTTT.

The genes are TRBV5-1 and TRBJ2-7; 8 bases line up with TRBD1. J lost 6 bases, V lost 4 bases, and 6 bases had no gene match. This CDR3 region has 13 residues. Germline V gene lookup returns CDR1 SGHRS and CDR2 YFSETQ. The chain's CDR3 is CASSPDRVSEQYF. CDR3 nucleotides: TGCGCCAGCAGCCCGGACAGGGTCTCCGAGCAGTACTTC.

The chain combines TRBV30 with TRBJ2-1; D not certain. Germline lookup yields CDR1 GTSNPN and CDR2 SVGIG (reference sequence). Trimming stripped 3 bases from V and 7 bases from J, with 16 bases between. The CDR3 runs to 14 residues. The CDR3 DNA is TGTGCCTGGAGACTGCCGGGCACCACAAATGAGCAGTTCTTC. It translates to CAWRLPGTTNEQFF.

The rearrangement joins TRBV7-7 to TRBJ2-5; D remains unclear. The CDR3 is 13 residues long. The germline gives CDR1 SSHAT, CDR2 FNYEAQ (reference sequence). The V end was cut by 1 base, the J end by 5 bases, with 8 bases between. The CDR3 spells CASSLGSRETQYF. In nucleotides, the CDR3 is TGTGCCAGCAGCTTAGGGTCCCGGGAGACCCAGTACTTC.

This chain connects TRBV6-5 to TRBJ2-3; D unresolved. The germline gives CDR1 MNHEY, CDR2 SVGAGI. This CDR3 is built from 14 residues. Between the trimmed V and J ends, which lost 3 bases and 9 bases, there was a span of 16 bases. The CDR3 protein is CASSYRHDGRTQYF. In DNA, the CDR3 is TGTGCCAGCAGTTATAGGCACGATGGGCGGACGCAGTATTTT.

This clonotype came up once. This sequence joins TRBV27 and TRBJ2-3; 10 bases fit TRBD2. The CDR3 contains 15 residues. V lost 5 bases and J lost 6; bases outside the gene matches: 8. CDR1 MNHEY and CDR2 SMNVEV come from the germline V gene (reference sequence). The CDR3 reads CASSVLAGRGDTQYF. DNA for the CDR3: TGTGCCAGCAGTGTACTAGCGGGAAGAGGGGATACGCAGTATTTT.

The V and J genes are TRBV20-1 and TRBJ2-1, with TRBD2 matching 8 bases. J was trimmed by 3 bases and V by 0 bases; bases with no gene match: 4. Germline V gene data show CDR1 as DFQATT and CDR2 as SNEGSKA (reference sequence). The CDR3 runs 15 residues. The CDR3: CSARDPGGVYNEQFF. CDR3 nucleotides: TGCAGTGCTAGAGATCCGGGGGGGGTCTACAATGAGCAGTTCTTC.

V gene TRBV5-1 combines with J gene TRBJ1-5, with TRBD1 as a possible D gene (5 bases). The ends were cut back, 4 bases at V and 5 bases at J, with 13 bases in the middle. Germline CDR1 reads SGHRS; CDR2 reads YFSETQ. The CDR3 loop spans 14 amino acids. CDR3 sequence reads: CASSLGTIDQPQHF. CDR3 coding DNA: TGCGCCAGCAGCCTAGGGACCATAGATCAGCCCCAGCATTTT.

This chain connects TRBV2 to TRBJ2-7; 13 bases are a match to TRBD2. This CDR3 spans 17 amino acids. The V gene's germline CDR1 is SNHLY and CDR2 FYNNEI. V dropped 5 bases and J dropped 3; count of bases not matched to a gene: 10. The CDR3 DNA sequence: TGTGCCAGCAGTTACTCAGGACTAGCGGGGGTATACTACGAGCAGTACTTC. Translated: CASSYSGLAGVYYEQYF.

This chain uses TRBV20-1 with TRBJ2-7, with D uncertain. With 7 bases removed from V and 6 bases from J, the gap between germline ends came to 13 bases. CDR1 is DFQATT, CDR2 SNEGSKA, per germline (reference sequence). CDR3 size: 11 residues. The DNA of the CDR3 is TGCAGTGGATTGGCCGCCCCCGAGCAGTACTTC. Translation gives CSGLAAPEQYF.

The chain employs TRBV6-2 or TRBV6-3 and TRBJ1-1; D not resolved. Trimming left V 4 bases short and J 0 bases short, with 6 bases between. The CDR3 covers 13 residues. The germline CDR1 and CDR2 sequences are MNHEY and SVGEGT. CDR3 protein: CASSSPLNTEAFF. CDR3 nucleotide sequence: TGTGCCAGCAGTTCCCCCTTGAACACTGAAGCTTTCTTT.

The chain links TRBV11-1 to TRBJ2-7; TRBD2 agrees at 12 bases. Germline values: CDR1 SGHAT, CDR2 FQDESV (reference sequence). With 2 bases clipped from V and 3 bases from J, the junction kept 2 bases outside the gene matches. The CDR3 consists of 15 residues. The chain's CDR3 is CASSLSTSGGYEQYF. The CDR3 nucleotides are TGTGCCAGCAGCTTATCGACTAGCGGGGGCTACGAGCAGTACTTC.

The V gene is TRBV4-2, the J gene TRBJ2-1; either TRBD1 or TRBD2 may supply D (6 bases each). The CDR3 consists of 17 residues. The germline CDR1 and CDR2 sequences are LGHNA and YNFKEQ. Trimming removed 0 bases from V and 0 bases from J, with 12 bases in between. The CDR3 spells CASSQDVGGFSYNEQFF. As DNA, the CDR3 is TGTGCCAGCAGCCAAGACGTAGGGGGGTTCTCCTACAATGAGCAGTTCTTC.

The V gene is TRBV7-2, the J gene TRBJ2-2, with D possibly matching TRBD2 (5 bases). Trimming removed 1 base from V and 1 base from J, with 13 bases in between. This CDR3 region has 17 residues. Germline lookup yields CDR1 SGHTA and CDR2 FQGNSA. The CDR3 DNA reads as TGTGCCAGCAGCTTAGTAGGCCAGACTATGAACACCGGGGAGCTGTTTTTT. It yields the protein CASSLVGQTMNTGELFF.

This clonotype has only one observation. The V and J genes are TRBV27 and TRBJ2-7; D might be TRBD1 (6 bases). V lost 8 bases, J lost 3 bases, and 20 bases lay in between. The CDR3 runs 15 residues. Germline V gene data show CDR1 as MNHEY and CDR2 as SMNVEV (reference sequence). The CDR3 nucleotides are TGTGCCAGCCGCCGAACCGCAGGGGAAAGCTACGAGCAGTACTTC. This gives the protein CASRRTAGESYEQYF.

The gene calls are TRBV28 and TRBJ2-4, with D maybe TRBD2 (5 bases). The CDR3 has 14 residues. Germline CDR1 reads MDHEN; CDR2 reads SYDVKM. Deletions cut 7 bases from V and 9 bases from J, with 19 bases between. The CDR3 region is CASTLTEGGGIQYF. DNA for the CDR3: TGTGCCAGCACCCTGACGGAAGGAGGAGGCATTCAGTACTTC.

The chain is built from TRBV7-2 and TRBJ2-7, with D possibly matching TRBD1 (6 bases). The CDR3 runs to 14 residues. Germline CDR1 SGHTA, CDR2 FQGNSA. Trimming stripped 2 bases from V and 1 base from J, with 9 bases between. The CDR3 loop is CASSLRTASYEQYF. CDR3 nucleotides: TGTGCCAGCAGCTTAAGGACAGCATCCTACGAGCAGTACTTC.

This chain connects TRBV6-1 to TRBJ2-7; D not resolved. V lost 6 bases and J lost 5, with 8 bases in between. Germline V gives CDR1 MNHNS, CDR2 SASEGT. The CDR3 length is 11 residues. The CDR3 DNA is TGTGCCAGCAGGATCAAGGACGAGCAGTACTTC. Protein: CASRIKDEQYF.

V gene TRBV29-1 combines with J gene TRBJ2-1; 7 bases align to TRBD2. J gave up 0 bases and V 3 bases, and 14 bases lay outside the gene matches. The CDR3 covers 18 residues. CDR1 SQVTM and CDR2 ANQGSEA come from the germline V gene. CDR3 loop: CSVEGYASGGTSYNEQFF. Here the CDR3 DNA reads TGCAGCGTTGAGGGGTATGCTAGCGGAGGGACCTCCTACAATGAGCAGTTCTTC.

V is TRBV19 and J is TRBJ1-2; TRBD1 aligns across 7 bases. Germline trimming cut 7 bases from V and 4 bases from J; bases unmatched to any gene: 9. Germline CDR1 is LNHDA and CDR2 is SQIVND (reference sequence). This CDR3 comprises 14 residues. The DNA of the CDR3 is TGTGCCAGTATTTTATCGGGACAGAGCTATGGCTACACCTTC. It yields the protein CASILSGQSYGYTF.

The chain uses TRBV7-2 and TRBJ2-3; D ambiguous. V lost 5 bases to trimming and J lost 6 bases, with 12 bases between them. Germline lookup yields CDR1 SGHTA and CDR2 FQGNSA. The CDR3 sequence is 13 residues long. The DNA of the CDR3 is TGTGCCAGCAGCCCCGATCGACGTGATACGCAGTATTTT. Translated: CASSPDRRDTQYF.

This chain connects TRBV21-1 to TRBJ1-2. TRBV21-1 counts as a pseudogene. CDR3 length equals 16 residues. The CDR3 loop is CASSPLQTDGIYGYTF. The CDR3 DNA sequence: TGTGCCAGCAGCCCTCTACAGACTGACGGGATCTATGGCTACACCTTC.